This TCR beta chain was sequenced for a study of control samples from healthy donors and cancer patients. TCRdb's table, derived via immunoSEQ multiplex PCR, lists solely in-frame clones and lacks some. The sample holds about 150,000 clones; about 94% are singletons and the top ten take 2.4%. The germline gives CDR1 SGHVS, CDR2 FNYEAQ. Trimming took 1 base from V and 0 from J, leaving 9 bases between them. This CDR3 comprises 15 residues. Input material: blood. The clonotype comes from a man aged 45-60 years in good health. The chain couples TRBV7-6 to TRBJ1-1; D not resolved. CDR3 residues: CASSLGPGMNTEAFF. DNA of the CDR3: TGTGCCAGCAGCTTAGGCCCGGGGATGAACACTGAAGCTTTCTTT.